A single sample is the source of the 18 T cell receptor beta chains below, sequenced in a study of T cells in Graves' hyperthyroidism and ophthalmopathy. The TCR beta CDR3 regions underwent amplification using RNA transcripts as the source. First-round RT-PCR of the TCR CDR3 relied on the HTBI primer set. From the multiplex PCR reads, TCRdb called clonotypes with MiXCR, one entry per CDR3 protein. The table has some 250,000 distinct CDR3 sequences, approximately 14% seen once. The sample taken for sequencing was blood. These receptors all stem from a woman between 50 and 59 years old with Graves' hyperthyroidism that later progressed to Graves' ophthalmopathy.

The CDR3 DNA sequence: TGTGCCAGCAGATTCTTGACAGGGCGAGGCAATCAGCCCCAGCATTTT. This gives the protein CASRFLTGRGNQPQHF. The rearrangement links TRBV5-6 to TRBJ1-5; 7 bases line up with TRBD1. This CDR3 is 16 amino acids long. With 5 bases clipped from V and 2 bases from J, the junction kept 10 bases outside the gene matches. Germline CDR1 is SGHDT and CDR2 is YYEEEE.

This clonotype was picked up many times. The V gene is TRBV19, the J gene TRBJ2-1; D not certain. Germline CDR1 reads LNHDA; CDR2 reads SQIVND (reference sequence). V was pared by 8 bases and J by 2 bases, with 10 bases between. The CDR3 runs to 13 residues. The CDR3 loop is CASASRPYNEQFF. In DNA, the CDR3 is TGTGCCAGTGCGAGCAGACCCTACAATGAGCAGTTCTTC.

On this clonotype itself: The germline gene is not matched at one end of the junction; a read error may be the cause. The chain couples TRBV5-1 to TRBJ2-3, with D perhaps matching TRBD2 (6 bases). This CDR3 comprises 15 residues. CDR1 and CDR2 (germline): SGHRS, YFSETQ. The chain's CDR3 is CASSSVGTRTGTQYF. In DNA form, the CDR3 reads TGTGCCAGCAGCTCAGTTGGGACTCGCACAGGAACGCAGTATTTT.

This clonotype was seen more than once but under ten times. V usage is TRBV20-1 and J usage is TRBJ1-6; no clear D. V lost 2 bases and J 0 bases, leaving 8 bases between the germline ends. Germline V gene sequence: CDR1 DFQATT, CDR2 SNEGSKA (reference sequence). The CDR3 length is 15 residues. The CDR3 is CSARWASSYNSPLHF. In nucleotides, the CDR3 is TGCAGTGCTAGATGGGCCAGCTCCTATAATTCACCCCTCCACTTT.

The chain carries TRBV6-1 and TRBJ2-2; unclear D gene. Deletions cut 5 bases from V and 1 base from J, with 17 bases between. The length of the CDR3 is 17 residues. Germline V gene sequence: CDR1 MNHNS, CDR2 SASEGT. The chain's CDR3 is CASSLGLWVENTGELFF. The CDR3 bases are TGTGCCAGCAGTTTGGGGTTATGGGTTGAGAACACCGGGGAGCTGTTTTTT.

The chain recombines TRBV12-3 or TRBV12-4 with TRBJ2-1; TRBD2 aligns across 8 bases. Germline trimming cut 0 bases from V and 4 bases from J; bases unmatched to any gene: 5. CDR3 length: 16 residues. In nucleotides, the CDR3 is TGTGCCAGCAGTTTAGCGGCTAGCGGGCTTTACAATGAGCAGTTCTTC. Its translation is CASSLAASGLYNEQFF.

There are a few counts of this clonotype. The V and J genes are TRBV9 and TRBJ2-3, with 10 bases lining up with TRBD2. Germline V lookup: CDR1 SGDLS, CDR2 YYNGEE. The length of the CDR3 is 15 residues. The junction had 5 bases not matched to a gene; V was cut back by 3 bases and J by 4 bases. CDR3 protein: CASSENSGRSDTQYF. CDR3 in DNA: TGTGCCAGCAGCGAAAATAGCGGGAGGTCAGATACGCAGTATTTT.

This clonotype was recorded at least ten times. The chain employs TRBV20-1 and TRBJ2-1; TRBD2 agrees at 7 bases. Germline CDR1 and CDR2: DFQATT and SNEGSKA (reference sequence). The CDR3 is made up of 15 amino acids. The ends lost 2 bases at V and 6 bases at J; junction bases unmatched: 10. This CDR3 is CSARTPAGHVNEQFF. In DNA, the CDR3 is TGCAGTGCTAGAACCCCAGCGGGGCACGTCAATGAGCAGTTCTTC.

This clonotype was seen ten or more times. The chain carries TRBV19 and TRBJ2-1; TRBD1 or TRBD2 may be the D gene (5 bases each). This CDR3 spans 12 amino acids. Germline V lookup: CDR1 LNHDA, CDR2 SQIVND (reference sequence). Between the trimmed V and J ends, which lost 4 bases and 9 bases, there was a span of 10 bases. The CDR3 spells CASSTRAGEQFF. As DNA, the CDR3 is TGTGCCAGTAGTACCAGGGCGGGTGAGCAGTTCTTC.

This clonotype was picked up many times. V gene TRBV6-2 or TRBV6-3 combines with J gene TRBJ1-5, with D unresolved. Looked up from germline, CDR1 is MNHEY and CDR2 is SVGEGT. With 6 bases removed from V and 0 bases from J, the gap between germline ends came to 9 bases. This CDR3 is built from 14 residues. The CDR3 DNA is TGTGCCAGCAGGGACGGTTATAGCAATCAGCCCCAGCATTTT. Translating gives CASRDGYSNQPQHF.

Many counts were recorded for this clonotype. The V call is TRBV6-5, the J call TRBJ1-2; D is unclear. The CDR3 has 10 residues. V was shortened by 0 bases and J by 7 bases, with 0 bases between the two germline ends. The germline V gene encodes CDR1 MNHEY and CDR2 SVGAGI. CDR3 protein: CASSYSGYTF. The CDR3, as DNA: TGTGCCAGCAGTTACTCTGGCTACACCTTC.

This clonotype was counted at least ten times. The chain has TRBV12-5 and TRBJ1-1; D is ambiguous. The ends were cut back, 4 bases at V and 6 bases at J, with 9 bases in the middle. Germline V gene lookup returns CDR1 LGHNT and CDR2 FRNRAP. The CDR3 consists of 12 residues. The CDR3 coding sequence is TGTGCTAGTGGTTCCTCTAGGGCTGAAGCTTTCTTT. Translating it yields CASGSSRAEAFF.

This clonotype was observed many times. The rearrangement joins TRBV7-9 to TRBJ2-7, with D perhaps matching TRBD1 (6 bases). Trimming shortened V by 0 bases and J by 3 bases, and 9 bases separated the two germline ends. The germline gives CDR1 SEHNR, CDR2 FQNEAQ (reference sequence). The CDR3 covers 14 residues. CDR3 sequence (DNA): TGTGCCAGCAGCTTAGCCTTACAGGGCTACGAGCAGTACTTC. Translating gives CASSLALQGYEQYF.

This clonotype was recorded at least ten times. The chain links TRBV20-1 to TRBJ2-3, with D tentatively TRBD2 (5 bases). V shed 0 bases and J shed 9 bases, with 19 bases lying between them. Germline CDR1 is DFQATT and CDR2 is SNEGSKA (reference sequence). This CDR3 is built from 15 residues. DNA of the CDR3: TGCAGTGCTAGAGATCCAGCGGCGGGTCCGCAGACGCAGTATTTT. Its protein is CSARDPAAGPQTQYF.

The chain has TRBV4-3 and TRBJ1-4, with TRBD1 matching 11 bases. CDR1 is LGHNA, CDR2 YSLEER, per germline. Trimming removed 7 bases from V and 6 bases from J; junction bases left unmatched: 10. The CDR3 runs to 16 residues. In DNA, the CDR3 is TGCGCCAGCACGGGACAGGGGGGTGTGTGGGATGAAAAACTGTTTTTT. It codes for CASTGQGGVWDEKLFF.

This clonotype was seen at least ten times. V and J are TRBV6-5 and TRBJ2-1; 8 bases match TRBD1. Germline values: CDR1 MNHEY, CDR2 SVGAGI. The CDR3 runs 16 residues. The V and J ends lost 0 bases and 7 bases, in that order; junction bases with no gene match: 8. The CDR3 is CASSYSMDRAWNEQFF. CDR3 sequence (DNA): TGTGCCAGCAGTTACTCGATGGACAGGGCGTGGAATGAGCAGTTCTTC.

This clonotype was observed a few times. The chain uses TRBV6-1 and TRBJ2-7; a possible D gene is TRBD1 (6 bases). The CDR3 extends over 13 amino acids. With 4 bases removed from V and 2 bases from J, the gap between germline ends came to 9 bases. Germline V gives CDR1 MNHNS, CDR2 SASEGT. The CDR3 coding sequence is TGTGCCAGCAGTGCCTACAGGGCCTACGAGCAGTACTTC. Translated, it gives CASSAYRAYEQYF.

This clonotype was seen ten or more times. This chain's CDR3 is CSARDFIRDQPQHF. The CDR3 DNA reads as TGCAGTGCGAGGGACTTCATACGAGATCAGCCCCAGCATTTT. The V gene is TRBV20-1, the J gene TRBJ1-5; D possibly corresponds to TRBD1 (5 bases). The CDR3 is made up of 14 amino acids. The germline V gene encodes CDR1 DFQATT and CDR2 SNEGSKA (reference sequence). The V end was cut by 6 bases, the J end by 5 bases, with 17 bases between.